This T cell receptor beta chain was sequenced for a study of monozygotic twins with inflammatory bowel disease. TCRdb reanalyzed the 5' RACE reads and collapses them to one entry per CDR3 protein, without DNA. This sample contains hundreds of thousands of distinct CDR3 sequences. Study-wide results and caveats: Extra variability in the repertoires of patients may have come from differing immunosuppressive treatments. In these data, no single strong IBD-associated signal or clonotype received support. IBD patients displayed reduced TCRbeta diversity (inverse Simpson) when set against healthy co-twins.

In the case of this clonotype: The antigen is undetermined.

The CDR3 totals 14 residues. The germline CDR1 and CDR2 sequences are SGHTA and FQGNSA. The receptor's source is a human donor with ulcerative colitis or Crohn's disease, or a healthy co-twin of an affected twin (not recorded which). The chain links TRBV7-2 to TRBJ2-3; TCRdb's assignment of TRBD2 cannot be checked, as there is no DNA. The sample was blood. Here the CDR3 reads CASSPSGGGTTQYF.